This T cell receptor (beta chain) emerged from a study of T cell repertoires in cytomegalovirus infection. Each CDR3 protein is one row after TCRdb ran MiXCR on the reads. The table includes fewer than 350,000 distinct CDR3 sequences, 29% detected once. Looked up from germline, CDR1 is SGHTA and CDR2 is FQGTGA. The CDR3 is 15 residues long. V shed 1 base, J shed 4 bases, and the junction held 3 bases outside the gene matches. As for this clonotype: The antigen is not known.

The receptor's source is a human donor in good health (CMV status not recorded). Some clones in this sample may be carry-over from other donors' samples. This chain uses TRBV7-3 with TRBJ2-1; 8 bases are shared with TRBD2. The sequences come from cultured PBMCs, collected from culture after CMV antigen stimulation. The CDR3 region is CASSLNRGGYNEQFF. DNA of the CDR3: TGTGCCAGCAGCTTAAACCGGGGGGGATACAATGAGCAGTTCTTC.